This TCR beta chain was identified during a study of CD8+ T cells in alopecia areata. In its sample, this clone was seen a few times. The antigen is not known. Study-wide results and limits: Among the top 100, expanded CD8+ clones were significantly decreased by tofacitinib, as was scalp clonality.

Treatment given: oral pan-JAK inhibitor, 5-10 mg twice daily. V trimming: 4 bases; J trimming: 6 bases; junction bases outside the gene matches: 4. CDR3 size: 16 residues. Germline lookup yields CDR1 MNHEY and CDR2 SVGAGI. RNA extraction and reverse transcription yielded cDNA as sequencing template. The method was immunoSEQ multiplex PCR; TCRdb's version includes in-frame clones alone and lacks a portion of them. This table holds approximately 220,000 clones, less than 45% found once. This sequence originates from a human donor with alopecia areata. V usage is TRBV6-5 and J usage is TRBJ2-2; 14 bases line up with TRBD2. The sequencing used CD4+ T cells sorted from blood, collected around week 30, from a patient treated with tofacitinib. CDR3 DNA sequence: TGTGCCAGCAGTTCCTGGACTAGCGGGGGGTCCGGGGAGCTGTTTTTT. Residues: CASSSWTSGGSGELFF.